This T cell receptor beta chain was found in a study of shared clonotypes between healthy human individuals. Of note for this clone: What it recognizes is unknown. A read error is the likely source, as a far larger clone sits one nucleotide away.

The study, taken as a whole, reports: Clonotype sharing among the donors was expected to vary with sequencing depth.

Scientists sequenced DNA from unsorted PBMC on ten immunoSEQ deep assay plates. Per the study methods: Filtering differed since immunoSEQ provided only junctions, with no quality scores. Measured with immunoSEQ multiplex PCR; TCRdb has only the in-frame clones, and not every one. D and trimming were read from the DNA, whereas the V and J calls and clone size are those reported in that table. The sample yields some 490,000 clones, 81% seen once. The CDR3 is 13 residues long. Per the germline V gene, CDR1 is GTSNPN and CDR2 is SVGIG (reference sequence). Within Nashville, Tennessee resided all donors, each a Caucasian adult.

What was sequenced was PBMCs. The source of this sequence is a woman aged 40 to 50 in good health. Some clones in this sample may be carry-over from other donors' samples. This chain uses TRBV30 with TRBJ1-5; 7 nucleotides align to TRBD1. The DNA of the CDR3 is TGTGCCTGGAGTGTAGGGGGCAATAAGCCCCAGCATTTT. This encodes CAWSVGGNKPQHF.